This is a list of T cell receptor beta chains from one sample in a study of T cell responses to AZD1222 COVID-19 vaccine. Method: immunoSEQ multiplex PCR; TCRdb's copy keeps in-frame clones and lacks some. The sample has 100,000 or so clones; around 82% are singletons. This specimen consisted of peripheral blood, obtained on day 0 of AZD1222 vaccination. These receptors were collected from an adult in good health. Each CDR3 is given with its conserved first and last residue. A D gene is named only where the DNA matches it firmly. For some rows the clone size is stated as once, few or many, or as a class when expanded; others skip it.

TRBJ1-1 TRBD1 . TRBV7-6 CASSPTGPNTEAFF TGTGCCAGCAGCCCGACAGGGCCGAACACTGAAGCTTTCTTT
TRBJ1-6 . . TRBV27 CASSPMSSGISPLHF TGTGCCAGCAGTCCTATGTCATCCGGAATTTCACCCCTCCACTTT
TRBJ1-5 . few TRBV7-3 CASSLTPTEPQHF TGTGCCAGCAGCTTAACACCGACCGAGCCCCAGCATTTT
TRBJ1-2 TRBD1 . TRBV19 CASLQGAGYGYTF TGTGCCAGCTTACAGGGGGCAGGCTATGGCTACACCTTC
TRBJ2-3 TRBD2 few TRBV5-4 CASSPGGSGLRSTDTQYF TGTGCCAGCAGCCCGGGTGGTAGCGGGTTAAGATCAACAGATACGCAGTATTTT
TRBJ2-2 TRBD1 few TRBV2 CASLGQGGTGELFF TGTGCCAGCCTCGGACAGGGTGGAACCGGGGAGCTGTTTTTT
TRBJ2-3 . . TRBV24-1 CATFDREEDTQYF TGTGCCACCTTCGACAGGGAGGAAGATACGCAGTATTTT
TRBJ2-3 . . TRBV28 CASTKGGGNRDTQYF TGTGCCAGCACCAAGGGGGGGGGTAATCGAGATACGCAGTATTTT
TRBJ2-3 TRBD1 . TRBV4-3 CASSQETGGMYF TGCGCCAGCAGCCAAGAAACAGGGGGCATGTATTTT
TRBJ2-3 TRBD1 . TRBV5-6 CASSGSGQGLADTQYF TGTGCCAGCAGCGGATCGGGACAGGGATTGGCAGATACGCAGTATTTT
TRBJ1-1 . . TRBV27 CASSLQGRPEAFF TGTGCCAGCAGTTTACAGGGGCGGCCTGAAGCTTTCTTT
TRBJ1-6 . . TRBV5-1 CASSSSQGGNSPLHF TGCGCCAGCAGCTCATCCCAGGGCGGGAATTCACCCCTCCACTTT
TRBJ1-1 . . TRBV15 CATSRSWGNTEAFF TGTGCCACCAGCAGGTCGTGGGGGAACACTGAAGCTTTCTTT
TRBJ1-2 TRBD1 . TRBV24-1 CATSETGQGANYGYTF TGTGCCACCAGTGAGACCGGACAGGGAGCTAACTATGGCTACACCTTC
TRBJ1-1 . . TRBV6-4 CATRSQPNTEAFF TGTGCCACCAGATCCCAGCCGAACACTGAAGCTTTCTTT